The sequence of this T cell receptor beta chain was determined in a study of cytomegalovirus exposure and HLA in healthy donors. Study-level findings and limits: Earlier findings revealed that most TCR beta V segments proved productive either about 87% or about 30% of the time.

Comments on this clone: Its target is not known.

The CDR3 runs 13 residues. Trimming cost V 5 bases and J 5 bases, with 15 bases left between them. Germline assignment: CDR1 GTSNPN and CDR2 SVGIG (reference sequence). Primers for the PCR totalled 60 Vbeta and 13 Jbeta. Here immunoSEQ multiplex PCR was the method, and the copy in TCRdb shows in-frame clones only, minus some. The table shows over 100,000 clones, with almost 80% occurring only once. The specimen sequenced was PBMCs. This sequence was found in a female donor in good health and CMV-seronegative. The J gene is TRBJ2-5, the V gene TRBV30; no definite D call. The CDR3 DNA reads as TGTGCCTGGGCTCGCGGTGTTCGGGAGACCCAGTACTTC. Its protein is CAWARGVRETQYF.